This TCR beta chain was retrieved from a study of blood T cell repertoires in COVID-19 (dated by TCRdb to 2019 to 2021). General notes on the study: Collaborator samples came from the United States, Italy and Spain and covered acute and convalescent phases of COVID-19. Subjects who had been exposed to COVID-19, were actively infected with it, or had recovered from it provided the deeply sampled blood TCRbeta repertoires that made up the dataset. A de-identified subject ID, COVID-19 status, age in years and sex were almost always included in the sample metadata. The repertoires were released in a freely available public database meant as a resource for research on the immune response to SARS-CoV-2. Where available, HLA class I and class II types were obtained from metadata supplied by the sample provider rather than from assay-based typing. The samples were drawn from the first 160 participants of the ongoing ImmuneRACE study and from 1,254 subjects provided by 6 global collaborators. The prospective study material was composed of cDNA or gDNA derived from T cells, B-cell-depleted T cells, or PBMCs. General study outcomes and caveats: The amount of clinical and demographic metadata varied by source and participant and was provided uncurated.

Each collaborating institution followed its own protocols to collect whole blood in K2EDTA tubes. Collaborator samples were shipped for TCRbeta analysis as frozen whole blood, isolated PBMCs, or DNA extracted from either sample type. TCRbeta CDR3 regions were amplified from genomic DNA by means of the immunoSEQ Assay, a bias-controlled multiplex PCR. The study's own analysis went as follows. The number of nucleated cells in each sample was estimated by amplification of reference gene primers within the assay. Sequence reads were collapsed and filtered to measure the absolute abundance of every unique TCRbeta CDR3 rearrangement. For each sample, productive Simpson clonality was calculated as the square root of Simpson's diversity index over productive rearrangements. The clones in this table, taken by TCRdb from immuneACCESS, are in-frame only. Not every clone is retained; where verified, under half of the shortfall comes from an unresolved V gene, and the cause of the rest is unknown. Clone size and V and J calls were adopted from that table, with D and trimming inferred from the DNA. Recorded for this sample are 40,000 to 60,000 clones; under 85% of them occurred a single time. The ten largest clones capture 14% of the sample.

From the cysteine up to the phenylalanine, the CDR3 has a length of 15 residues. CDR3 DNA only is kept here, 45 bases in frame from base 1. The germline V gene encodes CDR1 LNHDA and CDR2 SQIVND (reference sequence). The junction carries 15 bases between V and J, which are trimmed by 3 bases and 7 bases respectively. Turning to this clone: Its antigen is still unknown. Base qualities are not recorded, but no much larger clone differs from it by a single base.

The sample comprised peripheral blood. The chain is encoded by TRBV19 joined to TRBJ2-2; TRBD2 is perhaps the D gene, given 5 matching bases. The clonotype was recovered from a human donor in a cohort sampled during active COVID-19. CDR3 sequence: CASSIFEGRIGELFF. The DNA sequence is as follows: TGTGCCAGTAGTATTTTTGAGGGTAGAATCGGGGAGCTGTTTTTT.